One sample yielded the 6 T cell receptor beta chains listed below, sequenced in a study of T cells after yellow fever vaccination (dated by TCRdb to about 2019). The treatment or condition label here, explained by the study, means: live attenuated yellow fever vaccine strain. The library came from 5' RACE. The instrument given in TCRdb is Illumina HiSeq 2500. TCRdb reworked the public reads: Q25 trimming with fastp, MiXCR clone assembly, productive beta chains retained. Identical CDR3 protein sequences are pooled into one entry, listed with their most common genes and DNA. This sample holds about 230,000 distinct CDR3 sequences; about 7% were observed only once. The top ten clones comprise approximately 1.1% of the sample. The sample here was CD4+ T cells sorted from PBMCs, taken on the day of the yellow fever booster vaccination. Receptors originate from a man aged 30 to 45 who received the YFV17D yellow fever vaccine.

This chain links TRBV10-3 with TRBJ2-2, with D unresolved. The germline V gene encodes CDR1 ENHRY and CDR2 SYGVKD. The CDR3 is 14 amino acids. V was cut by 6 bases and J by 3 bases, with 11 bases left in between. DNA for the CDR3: TGTGCCATCAGGACTGATGGCTACACCGGGGAGCTGTTTTTT. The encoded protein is CAIRTDGYTGELFF.

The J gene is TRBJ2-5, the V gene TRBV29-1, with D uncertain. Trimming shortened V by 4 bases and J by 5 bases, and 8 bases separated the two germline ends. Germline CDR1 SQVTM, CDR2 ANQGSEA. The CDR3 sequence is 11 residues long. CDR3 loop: CSVGEGETQYF. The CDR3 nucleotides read TGCAGCGTTGGGGAAGGGGAGACCCAGTACTTC.

The CDR3 nucleotides are TGTGCCAGCAGCTTAATGCGGAACACCGGGGAGCTGTTTTTT. This codes for CASSLMRNTGELFF. V and J are TRBV7-2 and TRBJ2-2; D unresolved. The germline V gene has CDR1 SGHTA and CDR2 FQGNSA. V was pared by 2 bases and J by 1 base, with 5 bases between. This CDR3 is 14 amino acids long.

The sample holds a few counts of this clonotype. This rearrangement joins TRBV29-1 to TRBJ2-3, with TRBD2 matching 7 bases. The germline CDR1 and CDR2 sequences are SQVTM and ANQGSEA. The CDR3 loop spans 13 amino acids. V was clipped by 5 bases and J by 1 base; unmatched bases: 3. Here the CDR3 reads CSVKRGGTDTQYF. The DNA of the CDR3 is TGCAGCGTTAAGCGGGGAGGCACAGATACGCAGTATTTT.

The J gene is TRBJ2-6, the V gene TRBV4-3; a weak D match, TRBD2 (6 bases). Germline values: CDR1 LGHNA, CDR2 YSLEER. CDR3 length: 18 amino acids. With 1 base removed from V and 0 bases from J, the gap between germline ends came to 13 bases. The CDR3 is CASSQGGHGSSGANVLTF. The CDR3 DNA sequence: TGCGCCAGCAGCCAAGGGGGCCACGGGAGCTCTGGGGCCAACGTCCTGACTTTC.

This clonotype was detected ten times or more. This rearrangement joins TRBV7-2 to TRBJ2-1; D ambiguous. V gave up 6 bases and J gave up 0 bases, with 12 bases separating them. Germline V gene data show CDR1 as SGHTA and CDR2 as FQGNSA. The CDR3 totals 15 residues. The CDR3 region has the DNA TGTGCCAGCAGTCGAGTAGGTAGCTCCTACAATGAGCAGTTCTTC. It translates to CASSRVGSSYNEQFF.